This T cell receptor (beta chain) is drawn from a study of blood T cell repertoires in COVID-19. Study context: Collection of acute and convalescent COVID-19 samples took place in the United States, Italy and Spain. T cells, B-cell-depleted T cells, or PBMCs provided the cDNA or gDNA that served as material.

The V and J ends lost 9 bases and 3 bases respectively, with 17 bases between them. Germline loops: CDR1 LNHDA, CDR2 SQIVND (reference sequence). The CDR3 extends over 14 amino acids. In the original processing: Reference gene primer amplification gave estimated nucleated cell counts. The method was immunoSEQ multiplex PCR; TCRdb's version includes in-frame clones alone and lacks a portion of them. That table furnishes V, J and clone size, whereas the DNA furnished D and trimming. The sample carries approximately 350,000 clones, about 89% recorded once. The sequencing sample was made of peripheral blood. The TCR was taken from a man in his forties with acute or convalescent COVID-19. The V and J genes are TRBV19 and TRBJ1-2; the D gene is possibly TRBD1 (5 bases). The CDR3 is CASPFRGSYYGYTF. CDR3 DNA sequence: TGTGCCAGCCCATTTAGGGGATCCTACTATGGCTACACCTTC.